This T cell receptor beta chain was documented in a study of T-cell reconstitution after alpha-beta-depleted transplantation in children. General study findings and limits: Expanded graft clones numbering several hundred reportedly gave rise to alpha-beta T cells about two months after transplant.

Unique molecular identifiers tagged the TCRbeta library. TCRdb reprocessed the PCR reads via MiXCR and lists one record per CDR3 protein. The sample records 490,000 or so distinct CDR3 sequences, roughly 10% being singletons. Worth noting for this clonotype: What it binds is not known.

CDR3 size: 12 residues. Germline CDR1 is SQVTM and CDR2 is ANQGSEA. Trimming took off 6 bases at V and 0 bases at J, with 6 bases between the two ends. The clonotype was recovered from a child aged 2-15 years with inherited bone marrow failure, due to receive a stem cell transplant. The chain is built from TRBV29-1 and TRBJ1-3, with D unclear. Sequenced here: PBMCs, sampled before TCRalphabeta/CD19-depleted stem cell transplant. In DNA form, the CDR3 reads TGCAGCGTCCCGGGCTCTGGAAACACCATATATTTT. Translated, it gives CSVPGSGNTIYF.